This T cell receptor beta chain was found in a study of shared clonotypes between healthy human individuals. About the research overall: For every donor, three CD4 naive, three CD4 memory, two CD8 naive and one CD8 memory plates were used.

Germline V gene data show CDR1 as ENHRY and CDR2 as SYGVKD. This CDR3 has 16 amino acids. J was trimmed by 2 bases and V by 0 bases; bases with no gene match: 6. The authors' processing: With immunoSEQ giving junction-only sequences and no quality scores, filtering differed. Assay: immunoSEQ multiplex PCR; the TCRdb copy retains only in-frame clones and omits some. V and J calls and clone size are copied from that table; D and trimming were computed from the DNA. The table has about 2.4 million clones, approximately 90% seen once; the top ten hold around 0.14%. This clonotype was obtained from a man in his late teens or twenties in good health. The sample was naive CD4+ T cells sorted from blood. Subset defined: CD45RA+ positively selected. The chain links TRBV10-3 to TRBJ2-7, with 8 bases lining up with TRBD2. The CDR3 sequence is CAISESPSGSPYEQYF. The CDR3 bases are TGTGCCATCAGTGAGTCGCCCAGCGGGAGCCCCTACGAGCAGTACTTC.